This T cell receptor (beta chain) comes out of a study of blood T cell repertoires in COVID-19. Looking at the study overall: Sources were T cells, B-cell-depleted T cells, or PBMCs; the material itself was cDNA or gDNA.

This CDR3 has 15 amino acids. Germline V gene lookup returns CDR1 SEHNR and CDR2 FQNEAQ (reference sequence). V was pared by 3 bases and J by 5 bases, with 5 bases of the junction left unmatched. The table came from immunoSEQ multiplex PCR; TCRdb's copy has only in-frame clones and leaves some out. The sample includes 130,000 or so clones, about 83% of them seen just once. This TCR was sampled from a man between 25 and 39 years old with COVID-19, enrolled during active disease. Sequencing was done on a sample of peripheral blood. V and J are TRBV7-9 and TRBJ2-1; 9 nucleotides match TRBD2. CDR3 nucleotides: TGTGCCAGCAGCTTTGGCGGGAGGGCACACAATGAGCAGTTCTTC. This codes for CASSFGGRAHNEQFF.